The 25 T cell receptor beta chains below come from one sample, sequenced in a study of T-cell memory formation after mild COVID-19. TCRdb independently ran MiXCR on the 5' RACE reads; one entry per CDR3 protein. This sample has under 250,000 distinct CDR3 sequences, with just over 9.5% found just once. Specimen: PBMCs or a T cell subset sorted from them (not recorded which). The receptors come from a young man who had mild COVID-19 (a few samples of this study predate the infection). Cell type and time point are not known.

This clonotype was recorded at least ten times. The chain has TRBV13 and TRBJ2-7; the D gene is possibly TRBD1 (6 bases). Germline V CDR1 and CDR2: PRHDT, FYEKMQ (reference sequence). Deletions cut 3 bases from V and 2 bases from J, with 11 bases between. The length of the CDR3 is 14 residues. CDR3 in amino acids: CASSFDRNPYEQYF. The DNA for the CDR3 is TGTGCCAGCAGCTTCGACAGGAACCCCTACGAGCAGTACTTC.

The chain recombines TRBV24-1 with TRBJ1-2, with D unclear. CDR1 KGHDR and CDR2 SFDVKD come from the germline V gene. The CDR3 covers 14 residues. The V end was cut by 3 bases, the J end by 2 bases, with 9 bases between. CDR3 in amino acids: CATSDLLVNYGYTF. The CDR3 DNA is TGTGCCACCAGTGATCTCCTTGTGAACTATGGCTACACCTTC.

In this sample, this clonotype turned up many times. The chain uses TRBV7-2 and TRBJ2-2; weak D call: TRBD1 (5 bases). Deletions cut 5 bases from V and 4 bases from J, with 11 bases between. Germline V CDR1 and CDR2: SGHTA, FQGNSA. The CDR3 has 14 amino acids. Here the CDR3 DNA reads TGTGCCAGCAGCCAGGACATCCTCACCGGGGAGCTGTTTTTT. It yields the protein CASSQDILTGELFF.

This clonotype showed up just a few times. This sequence joins TRBV18 and TRBJ1-3, with 10 bases matching TRBD1. Germline CDR1 and CDR2: KGHSH and LQKENI. Trimming cost V 3 bases and J 11 bases; bases outside gene matches: 7. The CDR3 runs 14 residues. The CDR3 is CASSPGQGGTAIYF. DNA for the CDR3: TGTGCCAGCTCACCCGGACAGGGGGGCACCGCCATATATTTT.

This clonotype has at least ten counts. This sequence joins TRBV5-4 and TRBJ2-3; D unclear. Germline CDR1 and CDR2: SGHNT and YYREEE (reference sequence). The CDR3 loop spans 14 amino acids. V lost 9 bases and J lost 1, with 15 bases in between. In nucleotides, the CDR3 is TGTGCCACCTCGCCAGGTAGCCGCACAGATACGCAGTATTTT. Translation gives CATSPGSRTDTQYF.

This clonotype has only a few counts. The chain has TRBV7-2 and TRBJ2-5; the match to TRBD2 covers 12 bases. The ends lost 3 bases at V and 4 bases at J; junction bases unmatched: 3. Germline CDR1 reads SGHTA; CDR2 reads FQGNSA. This CDR3 contains 15 residues. The CDR3 reads CASSFRLAGVETQYF. The CDR3 region has the DNA TGTGCCAGCAGCTTCCGACTAGCGGGGGTAGAGACCCAGTACTTC.

This clonotype was detected ten times or more. The chain joins TRBV19 to TRBJ2-7; a weak D match, TRBD1 (6 bases). This CDR3 contains 13 residues. V was pared by 5 bases and J by 3 bases, with 11 bases between. Germline V CDR1 and CDR2: LNHDA, SQIVND (reference sequence). The CDR3 coding sequence is TGTGCCAGTAGTCCCGGACAGAGCTACGAGCAGTACTTC. This translates into CASSPGQSYEQYF.

The chain has TRBV10-3 and TRBJ2-1; 9 nucleotides align to TRBD1. The CDR3 runs to 15 residues. Trimming cost V 8 bases and J 4 bases; bases outside gene matches: 9. CDR1 and CDR2 (germline): ENHRY, SYGVKD. CDR3 amino acids: CAIGTGSGPYNEQFF. CDR3 sequence (DNA): TGTGCCATCGGGACAGGGTCGGGGCCATACAATGAGCAGTTCTTC.

This clonotype has a handful of counts. In DNA form, the CDR3 reads TGTGCCAGCAGCGCCCGACAGGGGATGGAGACCCAGTACTTC. Translated, it gives CASSARQGMETQYF. The V and J genes are TRBV11-2 and TRBJ2-5; 8 bases line up with TRBD1. Germline V CDR1 and CDR2: SGHAT, FQNNGV. The J segment lost 5 bases and the V segment lost 5 bases, leaving 7 bases of the junction unmatched. The CDR3 extends over 14 amino acids.

At least ten counts were recorded for this clonotype. The rearrangement links TRBV5-1 to TRBJ2-1; tentatively, D is TRBD2 (7 bases). This CDR3 region has 14 residues. The germline V and J ends were trimmed by 2 bases and 8 bases, with 14 bases remaining between them. CDR1 and CDR2 from the germline V gene are SGHRS and YFSETQ. CDR3 loop: CASSFLGGRDEQFF. The CDR3 region has the DNA TGCGCCAGCAGCTTTTTGGGGGGGCGCGATGAGCAGTTCTTC.

This clonotype was seen a few times. The rearrangement links TRBV7-8 to TRBJ2-3, with 14 bases matching TRBD2. The CDR3 runs to 18 residues. Per the germline V gene, CDR1 is SGHVS and CDR2 is FQNEAQ. Trimming at V came to 5 bases and at J to 1 base, leaving 8 bases not matched to a gene. The CDR3 DNA reads as TGTGCCAGCAGCCCCCCGGGACTAGCGGGGGCGGGCACAGATACGCAGTATTTT. Protein product: CASSPPGLAGAGTDTQYF. Variable domain in full (rest from reference TRBV7-8 and TRBJ2-3): GAGVSQSPRYKVAKRGQDVALRCDPISGHVSLFWYQQALGQGPEFLTYFQNEAQLDKSGLPSDRFFAERPEGSVSTLKIQRTQQEDSAVYLCASSPPGLAGAGTDTQYFGPGTRLTVL.

This clonotype occurred a few times. This sequence joins TRBV7-2 and TRBJ2-5; possibly TRBD2 for D (7 bases). The germline V gene encodes CDR1 SGHTA and CDR2 FQGNSA. This CDR3 spans 17 amino acids. Trimming stripped 1 base from V and 5 bases from J, with 20 bases between. The CDR3 here is CASSLGGGRGPRETQYF. DNA of the CDR3: TGTGCCAGCAGCTTAGGGGGGGGCAGGGGCCCGAGGGAGACCCAGTACTTC.

The chain couples TRBV27 to TRBJ1-1, with D maybe TRBD1 (5 bases). V was trimmed by 5 bases and J by 5 bases, leaving 18 bases between them. The length of the CDR3 is 15 residues. CDR1 is MNHEY and CDR2 is SMNVEV in the germline V gene (reference sequence). The CDR3 spells CASSLIMGGGTEAFF. The CDR3 DNA sequence: TGTGCCAGCAGTCTCATCATGGGGGGTGGGACTGAAGCTTTCTTT.

The rearrangement links TRBV5-1 to TRBJ1-1, with no clear D. V lost 6 bases to trimming and J lost 0 bases, with 9 bases between them. Per germline, CDR1 SGHRS and CDR2 YFSETQ. There are 13 residues in the CDR3. DNA for the CDR3: TGCGCCAGCACTGGTAACATGAACACTGAAGCTTTCTTT. Translating gives CASTGNMNTEAFF. Using reference TRBV5-1 and TRBJ1-1 for the parts outside the CDR3, the full variable domain is KAGVTQTPRYLIKTRGQQVTLSCSPISGHRSVSWYQQTPGQGLQFLFEYFSETQRNKGNFPGRFSGRQFSNSRSEMNVSTLELGDSALYLCASTGNMNTEAFFGQGTRLTVV.

This clonotype was recorded many times. V usage is TRBV20-1 and J usage is TRBJ2-7; a weak D match, TRBD2 (6 bases). The CDR3 totals 12 residues. The germline CDR1 and CDR2 sequences are DFQATT and SNEGSKA (reference sequence). Deletions cut 4 bases from V and 7 bases from J, with 14 bases between. CDR3 sequence: CSAMRGAEEQYV. The CDR3 bases are TGCAGTGCTATGCGCGGGGCTGAGGAGCAGTACGTC.

The chain has TRBV29-1 and TRBJ2-1; 9 positions match TRBD2. The CDR3 extends over 13 amino acids. Per the germline V gene, CDR1 is SQVTM and CDR2 is ANQGSEA. The CDR3 here is CSCGLAGDNEQFF. CDR3 coding DNA: TGCAGTTGTGGGTTAGCGGGGGACAATGAGCAGTTCTTC.

The chain recombines TRBV5-5 with TRBJ2-3; D is undetermined. Germline assignment: CDR1 SGHKS and CDR2 YYEKEE (reference sequence). CDR3 size: 14 residues. With 2 bases removed from V and 6 bases from J, the gap between germline ends came to 13 bases. CDR3 sequence: CASSFLNPPDTQYF. The CDR3 region has the DNA TGTGCCAGCAGCTTTCTGAATCCCCCCGATACGCAGTATTTT.

This clonotype was detected a few times. One junction end disagrees with the germline gene, perhaps due to a read error. J is TRBJ1-1 and V is TRBV20-1, with D uncertain. Per the germline V gene, CDR1 is DFQATT and CDR2 is SNEGSKA (reference sequence). This CDR3 comprises 14 residues. The CDR3 DNA reads as TGCAGTGCTGAGGACCCCTCGGCGAACGCTGAAGCTTTCTTT. This sequence encodes CSAEDPSANAEAFF.

This clonotype was seen a handful of times. This chain uses TRBV7-3 with TRBJ2-1, with D tentatively TRBD2 (5 bases). Trimming took 5 bases from V and 2 from J, leaving 13 bases between them. Per germline, CDR1 SGHTA and CDR2 FQGTGA. The CDR3 consists of 15 residues. The CDR3 DNA is TGTGCCAGCAGCCCGGGCGGGTCAGCCTACAATGAGCAGTTCTTC. Translating gives CASSPGGSAYNEQFF.

This clonotype occurred many times. This sequence joins TRBV5-1 and TRBJ2-7; D unclear. This CDR3 comprises 15 residues. V lost 1 base, J lost 0 bases, and 11 bases lay in between. The germline V gene has CDR1 SGHRS and CDR2 YFSETQ. This CDR3 is CASSLLGGSSYEQYV. The CDR3 bases are TGCGCCAGCAGCTTGCTCGGCGGAAGCTCCTACGAGCAGTACGTC.

Many counts were recorded for this clonotype. This chain links TRBV12-3 or TRBV12-4 with TRBJ2-1, with TRBD2 matching over 8 bases. Trimming removed 4 bases from V and 9 bases from J; junction bases left unmatched: 11. This CDR3 spans 15 amino acids. The chain's CDR3 is CASSSSGGFKGEQFF. CDR3 in DNA: TGTGCCAGCAGTTCCAGCGGGGGCTTCAAGGGTGAGCAGTTCTTC.

This clonotype was detected a few times. J is TRBJ1-5 and V is TRBV18, with D unclear. V was shortened by 5 bases and J by 0 bases, with 5 bases between the two germline ends. The CDR3 spans 13 residues. In germline, CDR1 is KGHSH, CDR2 LQKENI. The CDR3 loop is CASSSDSNQPQHF. The CDR3 bases are TGTGCCAGCTCATCGGATAGCAATCAGCCCCAGCATTTT. Full variable domain (remainder filled in from reference TRBV18 and TRBJ1-5): NAGVMQNPRHLVRRRGQEARLRCSPMKGHSHVYWYRQLPEEGLKFMVYLQKENIIDESGMPKERFSAEFPKEGPSILRIQQVVRGDSAAYFCASSSDSNQPQHFGDGTRLSIL.

The chain combines TRBV7-2 with TRBJ1-5, with 7 bases identical to TRBD1. The CDR3 length is 14 residues. The germline gives CDR1 SGHTA, CDR2 FQGNSA. The J segment lost 6 bases and the V segment lost 5 bases, leaving 7 bases of the junction unmatched. CDR3 protein: CASSATGAGQPQHF. The CDR3 nucleotides read TGTGCCAGCAGCGCAACAGGGGCGGGTCAGCCCCAGCATTTT.

The V call is TRBV4-3, the J call TRBJ2-1; 10 positions match TRBD2. Germline-derived CDR1 and CDR2 are LGHNA and YSLEER. The CDR3 covers 17 residues. The V and J ends lost 0 bases and 9 bases, in that order; junction bases with no gene match: 11. The CDR3 nucleotides read TGCGCCAGCAGCCAAGAATCCCCAGCGGGGGGGTGGAGTGAGCAGTTCTTC. Encoded protein: CASSQESPAGGWSEQFF.

The chain is built from TRBV5-6 and TRBJ2-5; D is unclear. Germline assignment: CDR1 SGHDT and CDR2 YYEEEE. V dropped 4 bases and J dropped 6 bases, with 10 bases sitting between them. The CDR3 totals 12 residues. CDR3 protein: CASSPRSKTQYF. The CDR3 nucleotides read TGTGCCAGCAGCCCCCGTTCAAAGACCCAGTACTTC.